The 11 T cell receptor beta chains reported below all come from one sample, sequenced in a study of T cell clonality in common variable immunodeficiency. Clones were read by immunoSEQ multiplex PCR, and TCRdb kept only the in-frame ones, dropping some. The specimen gives some 40,000 clones without singletons; the ten biggest hold approximately 3.6%. Material: peripheral blood mononuclear cells. The receptor source for this set is a person aged 18 to 75 in good health.

This clone was seen at least ten times. From the germline J gene comes the end of the CDR3, since the read stops 3 residues before it. The genes are TRBV5-1 and TRBJ1-4; D possibly corresponds to TRBD1 (5 bases). Trimming took 0 bases from V and 2 from J, leaving 14 bases between them. Germline CDR1 SGHRS, CDR2 YFSETQ. The CDR3 loop spans 17 amino acids. Partial CDR3 DNA: TGCGCCAGCAGCTTGGGCGACTGGGGGGGGACTAATGAAAAA. Its protein product is CASSLGDWGGTNEK. The full CDR3 protein reads CASSLGDWGGTNEKLFF.

This clone has a count of ten or more. The CDR3 end lies 3 residues beyond the end of the read and is filled in from the germline J gene. The chain employs TRBV4-2 and TRBJ2-3; 7 bases are shared with TRBD1. Trimming took 4 bases from V and 1 from J; bases not matched to a gene: 8. Germline loops: CDR1 LGHNA, CDR2 YNFKEQ. CDR3 length equals 16 residues. The CDR3 DNA, read in part, is TGTGCCAGCAGCCGCCAATCCCAGGGGGGCACAGATACG. It codes for CASSRQSQGGTDT. In full, the CDR3 reads CASSRQSQGGTDTQYF.

This clone was counted at least ten times. The CDR3 extends 3 residues past the end of the read, so its final part is completed from the germline J gene. The chain employs TRBV4-1 and TRBJ2-3; D ambiguous. The CDR3 length is 16 residues. Trimming pared 3 bases from V and 3 bases from J, leaving 16 bases between. Germline V gene data show CDR1 as MGHRA and CDR2 as YSYEKL. Incomplete CDR3 DNA: TGCGCCAGCAGCCACCCACGGGTAAGCCTAACAGATACG. This translates into CASSHPRVSLTDT. The complete CDR3 protein is CASSHPRVSLTDTQYF.

This clone was detected many times. The read stops 3 residues short of the end of the CDR3; the missing end is completed from the germline J gene. The chain links TRBV7-9 to TRBJ2-1; D gene ambiguous. This CDR3 spans 15 amino acids. V was pared by 4 bases and J by 0 bases, with 10 bases between. The germline V gene has CDR1 SEHNR and CDR2 FQNEAQ (reference sequence). Partial CDR3 DNA: TGTGCCAGCAGCTCAAAGGGCCTCTCCTACAATGAG. This encodes CASSSKGLSYNE. The complete CDR3 reads CASSSKGLSYNEQFF.

This clone was seen at least ten times. The sequenced CDR3 bases are TGTGCCAGCAGCTGGGGACAGCTGAAACGGGGC. This sequence encodes CASSWGQLKRG. The entire CDR3 protein is CASSWGQLKRGYTF. The rearrangement uses TRBV5-6 and TRBJ1-2, with 7 bases fitting TRBD1. The read terminates 3 residues ahead of where the CDR3 ends, so the germline J gene completes it. The CDR3 is 14 residues long. In germline, CDR1 is SGHDT, CDR2 YYEEEE.

This clone was recorded many times. The observed sequence ends 3 residues before the CDR3 terminus, with the missing tail filled in from the germline J gene. The genes are TRBV20-1 and TRBJ2-5; 8 nucleotides align to TRBD1. V trimming: 5 bases; J trimming: 6 bases; junction bases outside the gene matches: 14. The CDR3 loop spans 15 amino acids. Germline V gene lookup returns CDR1 DFQATT and CDR2 SNEGSKA (reference sequence). CDR3: CSAEVPRTGWQTQYF. The DNA read from the CDR3 is TGCAGTGCTGAAGTGCCGAGGACAGGGTGGCAGACC.

In its sample, this clone was seen many times. The read stops 3 residues short of the end of the CDR3; the missing end is completed from the germline J gene. The chain is built from TRBV5-1 and TRBJ1-6; D is ambiguous. V was cut by 0 bases and J by 7 bases, with 11 bases left in between. The CDR3 spans 15 residues. Germline assignment: CDR1 SGHRS and CDR2 YFSETQ. The part of the CDR3 DNA that was read is TGCGCCAGCAGCTTGGCCCCGGAACAGAATTCACCC. It is translated as CASSLAPEQNSP. The CDR3 as a whole reads CASSLAPEQNSPLHF.

This clone was observed a handful of times. Sequencing ends 3 residues short of the CDR3 end; the germline J gene provides the rest. The V call is TRBV19, the J call TRBJ2-7, with 10 nucleotides matching TRBD1. This CDR3 spans 14 amino acids. The junction had 4 bases not matched to a gene; V was cut back by 5 bases and J by 3 bases. The germline gives CDR1 LNHDA, CDR2 SQIVND (reference sequence). The covered CDR3 bases are TGTGCCAGTAGTGGGGACAGGGGCCTCTACGAG. Translating gives CASSGDRGLYE. The whole CDR3 sequence is CASSGDRGLYEQYF.

This clone was detected ten times or more. The read stops 3 residues short of the end of the CDR3; the missing end is completed from the germline J gene. The rearrangement uses TRBV12-3 or TRBV12-4 and TRBJ1-5, with TRBD1 matching over 8 bases. V was pared by 5 bases and J by 5 bases, with 8 bases of the junction left unmatched. This CDR3 has 15 residues. The CDR3 is CASSPRTGRDQPQHF. The sequenced part of the CDR3 DNA is TGTGCCAGCAGTCCCCGGACAGGGCGAGATCAGCCC.

This clone was seen repeatedly, ten times or more. Coverage ceases 3 residues before the CDR3 finishes, and the germline J gene fills in the end. V gene TRBV5-1 combines with J gene TRBJ2-2; 7 bases align to TRBD2. V lost 7 bases, J lost 1 base, and 4 bases stayed unmatched. The CDR3 runs to 14 residues. From germline, CDR1 is SGHRS and CDR2 YFSETQ. Here the CDR3 reads CASSERENTGELFF. CDR3 DNA (partial): TGCGCCAGCTCGGAGCGGGAGAACACCGGGGAG.

A few counts support this clone. The CDR3 is cut off 3 residues early in the read; its end comes from the germline J gene. The J gene is TRBJ2-2, the V gene TRBV19; D is undetermined. The CDR3 loop spans 14 amino acids. The germline gives CDR1 LNHDA, CDR2 SQIVND (reference sequence). V lost 5 bases, J lost 3 bases, and 10 bases lay in between. The CDR3 bases that were read are TGTGCCAGTAGTGTAAATACGGACACCGGGGAG. Translated, it gives CASSVNTDTGE. The full CDR3 is CASSVNTDTGELFF. The full variable domain, rest sourced from reference TRBV19 and TRBJ2-2, is DGGITQSPKYLFRKEGQNVTLSCEQNLNHDAMYWYRQDPGQGLRLIYYSQIVNDFQKGDIAEGYSVSREKKESFPLTVTSAQKNPTAFYLCASSVNTDTGELFFGEGSRLTVL.